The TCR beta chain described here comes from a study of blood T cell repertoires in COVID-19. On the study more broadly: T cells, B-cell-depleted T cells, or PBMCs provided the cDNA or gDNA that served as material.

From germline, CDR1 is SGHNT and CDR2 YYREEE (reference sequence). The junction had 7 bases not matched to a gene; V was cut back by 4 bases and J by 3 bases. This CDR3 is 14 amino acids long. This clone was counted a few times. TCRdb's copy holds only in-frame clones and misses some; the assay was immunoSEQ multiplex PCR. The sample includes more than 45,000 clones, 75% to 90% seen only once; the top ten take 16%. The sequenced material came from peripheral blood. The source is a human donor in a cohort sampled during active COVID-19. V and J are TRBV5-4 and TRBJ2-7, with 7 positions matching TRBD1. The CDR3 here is CASSPRTGVYEQYF. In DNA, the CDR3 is TGTGCCAGCAGCCCCCGGACAGGAGTCTACGAGCAGTACTTC.